The source of this TCR beta chain is a study of breast tumors, draining lymph nodes, adjacent tissues. Regarding the study as a whole: Data fit most tumor T cells coming from lymph node, expanding in tumor. Luminal-like breast cancer showed significantly higher tumor–nontumor repertoire similarity than basal-like. The lymph node origin of tumor T cells was framed as consistent with a hypothesis, not demonstrated.

TCRdb re-analysed the multiplex PCR reads in MiXCR, keeping a single row per CDR3 protein. The sample contains about 140,000 distinct CDR3 sequences, around a third of which appear only once. This CDR3 contains 12 residues. Per the germline V gene, CDR1 is SQVTM and CDR2 is ANQGSEA. The J segment lost 5 bases and the V segment lost 6 bases, leaving 6 bases of the junction unmatched. This clonotype occurred many times. Its antigen is unknown. Axillary draining lymph nodes of breast cancer patients supplied the node samples. The chain has TRBV29-1 and TRBJ1-2; 7 bases line up with TRBD1. The material sequenced was axillary lymph node tissue. The receptor was isolated from a female donor with breast cancer. Some clones in this sample may be carry-over from other donors' samples. The CDR3 loop reads CSVSGTDYGYTF. The CDR3 DNA sequence: TGCAGCGTGTCCGGGACAGATTATGGCTACACCTTC. The entire variable domain, with the rest obtained from reference TRBV29-1 and TRBJ1-2, is as follows: SAVISQKPSRDICQRGTSLTIQCQVDSQVTMMFWYRQQPGQSLTLIATANQGSEATYESGFVIDKFPISRPNLTFSTLTVSNMSPEDSSIYLCSVSGTDYGYTFGSGTRLTVV.